This entry lists 22 T cell receptor beta chains sequenced from one sample in a study of shared clonotypes between healthy human individuals. Clones were read by immunoSEQ multiplex PCR, and TCRdb kept only the in-frame ones, dropping some. The sample shows over 2 million clones, approximately 95% of them seen only once. Input material: naive CD4+ T cells sorted from blood. Specified subset: CD45RA+ positively selected. The receptors here all came from a man between 18 and 35 years old in good health.

V and J are TRBV10-3 and TRBJ1-2; D may be TRBD1 (5 bases). This CDR3 spans 15 amino acids. V lost 0 bases to trimming and J lost 4 bases, with 12 bases between them. CDR1 is ENHRY, CDR2 SYGVKD, per germline. CDR3 coding DNA: TGTGCCATCAGTGAGTCTTCGTCCGGGGGCTATGGCTACACCTTC. This sequence encodes CAISESSSGGYGYTF.

The rearrangement uses TRBV7-9 and TRBJ1-2, with a weak D call TRBD1 (6 bases). V was trimmed by 1 base and J by 10 bases, leaving 13 bases between them. From germline, CDR1 is SEHNR and CDR2 FQNEAQ (reference sequence). The CDR3 runs 13 residues. The CDR3: CASSLGDRSPYTF. The CDR3 DNA reads as TGTGCCAGCAGCTTAGGAGACAGGAGCCCCTACACCTTC.

Concerning this clone itself: Different DNA sequences within this sample yield the same CDR3. The rearrangement uses TRBV7-2 and TRBJ2-7; 9 bases match TRBD1. J was trimmed by 3 bases and V by 5 bases; bases with no gene match: 8. CDR3 length: 15 amino acids. Per the germline V gene, CDR1 is SGHTA and CDR2 is FQGNSA. The CDR3 DNA follows: TGTGCCAGCAGCCTGGGACAGGGTATTAGCTACGAGCAGTACTTC. Translating gives CASSLGQGISYEQYF.

This chain links TRBV29-1 with TRBJ1-2; possible D gene TRBD1, 5 bases. Germline CDR1 reads SQVTM; CDR2 reads ANQGSEA. The CDR3 is made up of 13 amino acids. V lost 3 bases to trimming and J lost 5 bases, with 13 bases between them. CDR3 bases: TGCAGCGTTGATCAAAGGCAGGGTTATGGCTACACCTTC. This gives the protein CSVDQRQGYGYTF.

The rearrangement uses TRBV7-3 and TRBJ1-6; D not resolved. V was shortened by 5 bases and J by 7 bases, with 9 bases between the two germline ends. The CDR3 contains 13 residues. Germline CDR1 reads SGHTA; CDR2 reads FQGTGA. CDR3 nucleotide sequence: TGTGCCAGCAGCCCTCAAGGGAATTCACCCCTCCACTTT. Translated, it gives CASSPQGNSPLHF.

This sequence joins TRBV28 and TRBJ1-5, with 8 bases fitting TRBD1. Germline CDR1 MDHEN, CDR2 SYDVKM. CDR3 length: 20 residues. Trimming took 1 base from V and 0 from J; bases not matched to a gene: 14. The CDR3 is CASSLFRTGIRLYSNQPQHF. DNA of the CDR3: TGTGCCAGCAGTTTATTTAGGACAGGGATCCGCCTCTATAGCAATCAGCCCCAGCATTTT. The complete variable domain, with remaining parts taken from reference TRBV28 and TRBJ1-5, reads DVKVTQSSRYLVKRTGEKVFLECVQDMDHENMFWYRQDPGLGLRLIYFSYDVKMKEKGDIPEGYSVSREKKERFSLILESASTNQTSMYLCASSLFRTGIRLYSNQPQHFGDGTRLSIL.

This rearrangement joins TRBV7-2 to TRBJ2-5; either TRBD1 or TRBD2 may fit D (6 bases each). The CDR3 covers 16 residues. The V and J ends lost 1 base and 4 bases respectively, with 16 bases between them. Germline V CDR1 and CDR2: SGHTA, FQGNSA. The CDR3 loop reads CASSLVVGGRGETQYF. CDR3 DNA: TGTGCCAGCAGCTTAGTGGTCGGGGGCCGTGGAGAGACCCAGTACTTC.

This clone has a single count. This chain connects TRBV18 to TRBJ2-7; TRBD1 might be the D (6 bases). With 0 bases removed from V and 2 bases from J, the gap between germline ends came to 11 bases. Germline-derived CDR1 and CDR2 are KGHSH and LQKENI. This CDR3 spans 15 amino acids. The CDR3 nucleotides are TGTGCCAGCTCACCACCTTGGGACACCACCTACGAGCAGTACTTC. As protein: CASSPPWDTTYEQYF.

The chain employs TRBV4-1 and TRBJ1-4; no reliable D call. Deletions cut 2 bases from V and 0 bases from J, with 7 bases between. Per germline, CDR1 MGHRA and CDR2 YSYEKL. CDR3 size: 15 residues. Written as DNA, the CDR3 is TGCGCCAGCAGCCAAACGATTTCAACTAATGAAAAACTGTTTTTT. Protein sequence: CASSQTISTNEKLFF.

This chain connects TRBV5-1 to TRBJ2-4; D unresolved. Germline CDR1 reads SGHRS; CDR2 reads YFSETQ. V lost 5 bases, J lost 2 bases, and 11 bases lay in between. This CDR3 is 14 amino acids long. CDR3 amino acids: CASRPDTPKNIQYF. DNA for the CDR3: TGCGCCAGCAGACCCGACACCCCCAAAAACATTCAGTACTTC.

The chain employs TRBV7-9 and TRBJ2-2; D is undetermined. Germline loops: CDR1 SEHNR, CDR2 FQNEAQ (reference sequence). This CDR3 contains 19 residues. V lost 0 bases to trimming and J lost 1 base, with 18 bases between them. The CDR3 sequence: CASSLADFGHLGNTGELFF. CDR3 coding DNA: TGTGCCAGCAGCTTAGCGGATTTTGGGCATCTGGGGAACACCGGGGAGCTGTTTTTT.

This clone has just one count. This chain uses TRBV5-6 with TRBJ2-1; 9 positions match TRBD2. J was trimmed by 7 bases and V by 6 bases; bases with no gene match: 11. The germline CDR1 and CDR2 sequences are SGHDT and YYEEEE. The CDR3 is made up of 15 amino acids. CDR3 DNA sequence: TGTGCCAGCACCCAACCCGGACTAGCGCCGAATGAGCAGTTCTTC. Translating gives CASTQPGLAPNEQFF.

The chain recombines TRBV28 with TRBJ2-5; 7 bases are a match to TRBD1. V shed 4 bases, J shed 5 bases, and the junction held 10 bases outside the gene matches. In germline, CDR1 is MDHEN, CDR2 SYDVKM. The CDR3 has 15 amino acids. DNA for the CDR3: TGTGCCAGCAGTTGGGGCCAAGGGGGCAGGGAGACCCAGTACTTC. As protein: CASSWGQGGRETQYF.

This clone has a single count. V usage is TRBV10-3 and J usage is TRBJ1-4; perhaps TRBD1 as D (6 bases). Between the trimmed V and J ends, which lost 3 bases and 8 bases, there was a span of 16 bases. This CDR3 is 15 amino acids long. The germline V gene has CDR1 ENHRY and CDR2 SYGVKD. CDR3 in DNA: TGTGCCATCAGTGATAGTGAGACAGGAGGCGAAAAACTGTTTTTT. It yields the protein CAISDSETGGEKLFF.

This clone has just one count. The chain links TRBV7-9 to TRBJ1-3; D gene uncertain. Trimming left V 0 bases short and J 7 bases short, with 4 bases between. Per germline, CDR1 SEHNR and CDR2 FQNEAQ (reference sequence). This CDR3 spans 12 amino acids. The CDR3 DNA reads as TGTGCCAGCAGCTTAGCCCTCAACACCATATATTTT. Encoded protein: CASSLALNTIYF.

As regards this clone: A read error may be the cause here, since a much bigger clone is one base away. The chain joins TRBV18 to TRBJ2-7; a weak D match, TRBD1 (6 bases). The CDR3 extends over 13 amino acids. CDR1 is KGHSH and CDR2 is LQKENI in the germline V gene. Written as DNA, the CDR3 is TGTGCCAGCTCACTACAAACAGGGTACGAGCAGTGCTTC. It yields the protein CASSLQTGYEQCF.

V usage is TRBV5-1 and J usage is TRBJ2-1, with TRBD2 matching over 9 bases. Germline loops: CDR1 SGHRS, CDR2 YFSETQ. Germline trimming cut 7 bases from V and 8 bases from J; bases unmatched to any gene: 10. The CDR3 extends over 14 amino acids. CDR3 nucleotides: TGCGCCAGCTACGCTAGCGGGATAAACTATGAGCAGTTCTTC. It is translated as CASYASGINYEQFF.

V is TRBV7-6 and J is TRBJ2-3; TRBD2 matches at 8 bases. The length of the CDR3 is 15 residues. In germline, CDR1 is SGHVS, CDR2 FNYEAQ. The ends lost 1 base at V and 5 bases at J; junction bases unmatched: 5. The CDR3 loop reads CASSLVAGTLDTQYF. The DNA for the CDR3 is TGTGCCAGCAGCTTAGTAGCGGGGACCTTAGATACGCAGTATTTT. The full variable domain, in which reference TRBV7-6 and TRBJ2-3 provide the parts outside the CDR3, is GAGVSQSPRYKVTKRGQDVALRCDPISGHVSLYWYRQALGQGPEFLTYFNYEAQQDKSGLPNDRFSAERPEGSISTLTIQRTEQRDSAMYRCASSLVAGTLDTQYFGPGTRLTVL.

DNA of the CDR3: TGTGCCAGCAGCATCGGACAGGGGGCATACGAGCAGTACTTC. It is translated as CASSIGQGAYEQYF. The V and J genes are TRBV5-4 and TRBJ2-5, with TRBD1 matching over 11 bases. The DNA end favors TRBJ2-7, so the J call may be wrong. CDR3 length equals 14 residues. Germline V gives CDR1 SGHNT, CDR2 YYREEE (reference sequence).

This clone is a singleton in its sample. The V and J genes are TRBV15 and TRBJ2-2; 11 nucleotides match TRBD2. Losses at the gene ends were 5 bases for V and 7 bases for J; bases not matched to a gene: 9. Looked up from germline, CDR1 is LNHNV and CDR2 is YYDKDF (reference sequence). The CDR3 runs to 16 residues. The CDR3 DNA reads as TGTGCCACCAGCGGAGGTAGCGGGAGGGCCGTCGGGGAGCTGTTTTTT. This gives the protein CATSGGSGRAVGELFF.

The chain recombines TRBV10-3 with TRBJ2-2, with 10 nucleotides matching TRBD2. This CDR3 is built from 14 residues. The junction had 4 bases not matched to a gene; V was cut back by 11 bases and J by 1 base. Per germline, CDR1 ENHRY and CDR2 SYGVKD. CDR3 protein: CASRTSGNTGELFF. The CDR3, as DNA: TGTGCCTCTAGGACTAGCGGGAACACCGGGGAGCTGTTTTTT.

The rearrangement uses TRBV7-2 and TRBJ1-2; D is perhaps TRBD1 (5 bases). CDR3 length: 14 amino acids. Trimming cost V 3 bases and J 4 bases, with 12 bases left between them. Germline V gives CDR1 SGHTA, CDR2 FQGNSA. CDR3 protein: CASSLGGPIYGYTF. The CDR3 nucleotides are TGTGCCAGCAGCTTGGGGGGACCAATCTATGGCTACACCTTC.